Listed here are 26 T cell receptor beta chains from one sample, sequenced in a study of T-cell memory formation after mild COVID-19. TCRdb processed the 5' RACE reads anew with MiXCR; each CDR3 protein has one entry. The data hold approximately 560,000 distinct CDR3 sequences, with 17% observed a single time. The specimen sequenced was PBMCs or a T cell subset sorted from them (not recorded which). Receptors were obtained from an adult woman who had mild COVID-19 (a few samples of this study predate the infection). Cell type and time point are not known.

The chain employs TRBV3-1 and TRBJ1-1; no clear D gene. Germline assignment: CDR1 LGHDT and CDR2 YNNKEL (reference sequence). The CDR3 is 13 amino acids. Trimming cost V 1 base and J 8 bases, with 11 bases left between them. DNA for the CDR3: TGTGCCAGCAGCCAAGTCGACCCCTGGGAAGCTTTCTTT. Translation: CASSQVDPWEAFF.

The rearrangement uses TRBV24-1 and TRBJ1-1; tentative D call: TRBD1 (5 bases). The CDR3 spans 13 residues. Deletions cut 7 bases from V and 5 bases from J, with 13 bases between. Germline assignment: CDR1 KGHDR and CDR2 SFDVKD. The CDR3 DNA is TGTGCCACCAGGGCAGGGAGTTTTACTGAAGCTTTCTTT. Translation: CATRAGSFTEAFF.

At least ten counts were recorded for this clonotype. The V and J genes are TRBV14 and TRBJ2-7; D may be TRBD2 (7 bases). The CDR3 has 15 residues. V lost 1 base to trimming and J lost 2 bases, with 12 bases between them. The V gene's germline CDR1 is SGHDN and CDR2 FVKESK. In DNA form, the CDR3 reads TGTGCCAGCAGCCAAGTCCTAGGGGGGGCCTACGAGCAGTACTTC. Protein sequence: CASSQVLGGAYEQYF.

This clonotype came up many times. This chain uses TRBV12-3 or TRBV12-4 with TRBJ2-1; 8 bases map to TRBD1. The V gene end was trimmed by 6 bases and the J gene end by 8 bases; junction bases not matched to a gene: 12. The length of the CDR3 is 15 residues. This chain's CDR3 is CASSRREDRVHEQFF. CDR3 coding DNA: TGTGCCAGCAGCCGGCGCGAGGACAGGGTACATGAGCAGTTCTTC.

The sample holds a few counts of this clonotype. The CDR3 sequence is CSVSMGVANTGELFF. CDR3 coding DNA: TGCAGTGTTTCGATGGGGGTTGCGAACACCGGGGAGCTGTTTTTT. This chain links TRBV20-1 with TRBJ2-2; perhaps D is TRBD1 or TRBD2 (5 bases each). The germline V and J ends were trimmed by 7 bases and 0 bases, with 15 bases remaining between them. The CDR3 is 15 amino acids. CDR1 is DFQATT and CDR2 is SNEGSKA in the germline V gene (reference sequence).

The genes are TRBV18 and TRBJ1-1; D is ambiguous. Trimming left V 4 bases short and J 7 bases short, with 13 bases between. Germline V gene sequence: CDR1 KGHSH, CDR2 LQKENI. The CDR3 covers 13 residues. CDR3: CASSRVREFEAFF. The CDR3 region has the DNA TGTGCCAGCTCACGCGTCCGGGAGTTTGAAGCTTTCTTT.

In its sample, this clonotype was seen a few times. V and J are TRBV5-5 and TRBJ2-7, with 8 nucleotides matching TRBD1. In germline, CDR1 is SGHKS, CDR2 YYEKEE (reference sequence). V shed 3 bases, J shed 6 bases, and the junction held 11 bases outside the gene matches. The CDR3 contains 15 residues. The CDR3 region is CASSSLRDRIGEQYF. CDR3 nucleotides: TGTGCCAGCAGCTCTCTCCGGGACAGGATCGGCGAGCAGTACTTC.

This clonotype was observed a handful of times. This chain joins TRBV18 and TRBJ2-7, with D tentatively TRBD2 (6 bases). Germline CDR1 is KGHSH and CDR2 is LQKENI. The V and J ends lost 2 bases and 4 bases respectively, with 18 bases between them. The CDR3 is made up of 16 amino acids. The CDR3 DNA reads as TGTGCCAGCTCACCAACTTCGGCAGGGAGGTCTTACGAGCAGTACTTC. Its protein is CASSPTSAGRSYEQYF.

This clonotype was seen only a few times. CDR3 coding DNA: TGTGCCAGCAGCTTAGTTGGACTAGCGGGGCGCACAGATACGCAGTATTTT. Amino acid sequence: CASSLVGLAGRTDTQYF. The chain employs TRBV13 and TRBJ2-3; 12 bases map to TRBD2. The CDR3 length is 17 residues. Germline-derived CDR1 and CDR2 are PRHDT and FYEKMQ (reference sequence). Unmatched junction bases numbered 3, after V lost 1 base and J lost 1 base.

V and J are TRBV3-1 and TRBJ2-7; maybe TRBD2 (6 bases). CDR3 length: 13 amino acids. V dropped 2 bases and J dropped 6 bases, with 11 bases sitting between them. Germline-derived CDR1 and CDR2 are LGHDT and YNNKEL (reference sequence). The CDR3, as DNA: TGTGCCAGCAGCCAACGGAGGGACGGCGAGCAGTACTTC. Translation gives CASSQRRDGEQYF.

The chain links TRBV7-9 to TRBJ1-1; D unclear. The germline CDR1 and CDR2 sequences are SEHNR and FQNEAQ (reference sequence). Trimming removed 5 bases from V and 1 base from J, with 8 bases in between. The CDR3 has 13 residues. The chain's CDR3 is CASSKHSNTEAFF. The CDR3 nucleotides are TGTGCCAGCAGCAAACACTCGAACACTGAAGCTTTCTTT.

This clonotype has a handful of counts. The chain combines TRBV7-2 with TRBJ1-2, with no clear D. This CDR3 is built from 12 residues. Germline assignment: CDR1 SGHTA and CDR2 FQGNSA. V lost 2 bases, J lost 6 bases, and 7 bases lay in between. This CDR3 is CASSLLRNGYTF. The DNA for the CDR3 is TGTGCCAGCAGCTTATTAAGGAATGGCTACACCTTC.

This clonotype was detected a few times. The chain joins TRBV4-2 to TRBJ2-1; D is undetermined. The V end lost 1 base, the J end lost 8 bases, and 12 bases lay between the germline ends. The CDR3 runs to 14 residues. CDR1 and CDR2 (germline): LGHNA, YNFKEQ. CDR3 in DNA: TGTGCCAGCAGCCAAGGGAGCCGGCTGGATGAGCAGTTCTTC. This sequence encodes CASSQGSRLDEQFF.

The chain links TRBV12-3 or TRBV12-4 to TRBJ2-7, with D possibly TRBD2 on 6 matching bases. The length of the CDR3 is 15 residues. V dropped 2 bases and J dropped 2 bases, with 13 bases sitting between them. The CDR3 DNA reads TGTGCCAGCAGTTTACCGGCGGGGCAGACCTACGAGCAGTACTTC. Protein product: CASSLPAGQTYEQYF.

In this sample, this clonotype turned up a few times. The chain has TRBV5-5 and TRBJ2-7, with D hard to call. The CDR3 runs to 14 residues. Germline loops: CDR1 SGHKS, CDR2 YYEKEE (reference sequence). Trimming shortened V by 1 base and J by 2 bases, and 10 bases separated the two germline ends. CDR3 nucleotide sequence: TGTGCCAGCAGCTTGTCGCGTGTAACCTACGAGCAGTACTTC. Translation gives CASSLSRVTYEQYF. Together with reference TRBV5-5 and TRBJ2-7, the CDR3 gives the full variable domain: DAGVTQSPTHLIKTRGQQVTLRCSPISGHKSVSWYQQVLGQGPQFIFQYYEKEERGRGNFPDRFSARQFPNYSSELNVNALLLGDSALYLCASSLSRVTYEQYFGPGTRLTVT.

This clonotype was counted a single time. V and J are TRBV7-6 and TRBJ2-7; TRBD2 is a possible D gene (7 bases). The V gene's germline CDR1 is SGHVS and CDR2 FNYEAQ. The ends were cut back, 4 bases at V and 4 bases at J, with 14 bases in the middle. The CDR3 length is 14 residues. The CDR3: CASSSGGRGYEQYF. CDR3 DNA: TGTGCCAGCAGCTCCGGGGGGCGGGGGTACGAGCAGTACTTC.

A remark on this clonotype: The missing conserved phenylalanine or tryptophan at the end of this CDR3 makes a read error likely. This chain links TRBV7-2 with TRBJ2-7; D is unclear. Germline V gene lookup returns CDR1 SGHTA and CDR2 FQGNSA. The CDR3 covers 14 residues. The V and J ends lost 7 bases and 0 bases respectively, with 13 bases between them. CDR3: CASKADLGSYEQYL. CDR3 bases: TGTGCCAGCAAGGCAGATCTGGGCTCCTACGAGCAGTACTTA.

In this sample, this clonotype turned up a few times. The rearrangement joins TRBV5-1 to TRBJ1-1, with no clear D. The CDR3 has 15 residues. V shed 0 bases and J shed 1 base, with 10 bases lying between them. Germline assignment: CDR1 SGHRS and CDR2 YFSETQ. In DNA form, the CDR3 reads TGCGCCAGCAGCTTGGTGGTTCACAAGAACACTGAAGCTTTCTTT. It is translated as CASSLVVHKNTEAFF.

The chain is built from TRBV7-9 and TRBJ2-7, with D unresolved. The germline V gene encodes CDR1 SEHNR and CDR2 FQNEAQ (reference sequence). With 7 bases removed from V and 3 bases from J, the gap between germline ends came to 13 bases. The CDR3 covers 13 residues. The CDR3 spells CASTPGVFYEQYF. DNA of the CDR3: TGTGCCAGCACCCCCGGAGTCTTCTACGAGCAGTACTTC.

The V gene is TRBV11-2, the J gene TRBJ2-1, with 8 positions matching TRBD2. Germline CDR1 is SGHAT and CDR2 is FQNNGV. The CDR3 contains 16 residues. V gave up 0 bases and J gave up 13 bases; unmatched junction bases: 14. The CDR3 nucleotides are TGTGCCAGCAGCTTAGAACGGGGGGGTCGTGGGAGTGGTCAGTTCTTC. This encodes CASSLERGGRGSGQFF.

This clonotype was found a few times. This chain joins TRBV12-3 or TRBV12-4 and TRBJ2-3; 7 nucleotides match TRBD1. Germline trimming cut 6 bases from V and 7 bases from J; bases unmatched to any gene: 7. This CDR3 is built from 13 residues. CDR3 region: CASSPSTGHTQYF. The CDR3 nucleotides are TGTGCCAGCAGCCCTTCGACAGGGCATACGCAGTATTTT.

This clonotype was seen only a few times. V and J are TRBV4-1 and TRBJ2-3, with a tentative D call TRBD2 (5 bases). V shed 3 bases and J shed 0 bases, with 10 bases lying between them. Germline V CDR1 and CDR2: MGHRA, YSYEKL. This CDR3 is 15 amino acids long. This CDR3 is CASSHGAASTDTQYF. The DNA for the CDR3 is TGCGCCAGCAGCCACGGAGCGGCTAGCACAGATACGCAGTATTTT.

This clonotype was seen just once. The chain recombines TRBV12-3 or TRBV12-4 with TRBJ2-1; 7 bases agree with TRBD2. J was trimmed by 0 bases and V by 5 bases; bases with no gene match: 7. The CDR3 runs 16 residues. The CDR3 loop reads CASSTFGGSSYNEQFF. The CDR3 nucleotides read TGTGCCAGCAGTACGTTCGGCGGGAGCTCCTACAATGAGCAGTTCTTC.

J is TRBJ1-2 and V is TRBV7-2, with unresolved D. Germline-derived CDR1 and CDR2 are SGHTA and FQGNSA. Trimming left V 1 base short and J 3 bases short, with 9 bases between. The CDR3 spans 14 residues. CDR3 bases: TGTGCCAGCAGCTTAGGGGTTTCGGACTATGGCTACACCTTC. Translating it yields CASSLGVSDYGYTF.

This clonotype was observed a handful of times. The chain uses TRBV30 and TRBJ1-1; D gene uncertain. The CDR3 contains 14 residues. Germline CDR1 reads GTSNPN; CDR2 reads SVGIG (reference sequence). The germline V and J ends were trimmed by 0 bases and 6 bases, with 14 bases remaining between them. CDR3: CAWSVLGPGSEAFF. CDR3 bases: TGTGCCTGGAGTGTACTCGGCCCAGGATCTGAAGCTTTCTTT.

The CDR3 DNA reads TGTGCCAGCAGTCACAGGGGGGGAAACTATGGCTACACCTTC. This encodes CASSHRGGNYGYTF. J is TRBJ1-2 and V is TRBV12-3 or TRBV12-4, with TRBD1 identical over 8 bases. This CDR3 has 14 amino acids. Trimming cost V 5 bases and J 2 bases; bases outside gene matches: 4.